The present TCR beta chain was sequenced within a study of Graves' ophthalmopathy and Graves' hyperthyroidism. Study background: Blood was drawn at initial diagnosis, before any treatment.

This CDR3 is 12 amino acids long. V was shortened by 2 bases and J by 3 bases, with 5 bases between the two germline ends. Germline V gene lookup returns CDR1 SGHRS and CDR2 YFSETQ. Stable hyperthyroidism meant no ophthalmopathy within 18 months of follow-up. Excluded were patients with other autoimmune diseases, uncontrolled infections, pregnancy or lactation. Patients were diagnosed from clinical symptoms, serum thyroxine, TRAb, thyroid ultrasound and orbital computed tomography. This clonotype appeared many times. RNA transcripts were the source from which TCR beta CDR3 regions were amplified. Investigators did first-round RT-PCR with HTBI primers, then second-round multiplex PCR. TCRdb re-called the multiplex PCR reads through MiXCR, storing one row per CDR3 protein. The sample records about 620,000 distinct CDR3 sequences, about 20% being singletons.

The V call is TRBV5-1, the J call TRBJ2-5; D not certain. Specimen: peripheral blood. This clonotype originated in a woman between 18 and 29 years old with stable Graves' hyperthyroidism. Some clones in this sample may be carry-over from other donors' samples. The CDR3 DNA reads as TGCGCCAGCAGCTTTGACAAAGAGACCCAGTACTTC. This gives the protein CASSFDKETQYF.